This record concerns one TCR beta chain sequence. CDR1 and CDR2 from the germline V gene are MNHEY and SVGEGT. The CDR3 consists of 17 residues. The junction had 12 bases not matched to a gene; V was cut back by 5 bases and J by 3 bases. This sample is part of a study of blood T cell repertoires in COVID-19. Background on the study: Researchers got acute and convalescent COVID-19 samples from the United States, Italy and Spain. Nucleic acid was either cDNA or gDNA, and it came from T cells, B-cell-depleted T cells, or PBMCs.

Original analysis: The authors estimated nucleated cell counts from reference gene primer amplification. The assay was immunoSEQ multiplex PCR, and TCRdb's table has in-frame clones only and misses some. V, J and clone size derive from that table, while D and trimming were established from the DNA sequence. The sample has 100,000 to 150,000 clones, roughly 91% seen once. The sequenced sample consisted of peripheral blood. The clonotype comes from a man aged 45-65 years with active or convalescent COVID-19. The chain recombines TRBV6-2 or TRBV6-3 with TRBJ2-7; 11 bases line up with TRBD2. In DNA form, the CDR3 reads TGTGCCAGCAGTAAGACTATGACTAGCGGGGTTAACTACGAGCAGTACTTC. This gives the protein CASSKTMTSGVNYEQYF.